This T cell receptor beta chain came from a study of blood T cell repertoires in COVID-19. Overall study: The United States, Italy and Spain were the sources of the acute and convalescent COVID-19 samples.

Per the original data handling: Amplification from reference gene primers served as the basis for estimated nucleated cell counts. Clones were sequenced by immunoSEQ multiplex PCR, and TCRdb holds only the in-frame ones, with some missing. V and J calls and clone size are given by that table; D and trimming were obtained from the DNA. The data hold around 360,000 clones, with around 87% observed a single time. The V and J ends lost 0 bases and 0 bases, in that order; junction bases with no gene match: 5. CDR3 length: 17 residues. Germline V gene lookup returns CDR1 MGHRA and CDR2 YSYEKL. Seattle researchers signed up patients amid active infection and tracked them longitudinally.

Sequencing was carried out using peripheral blood. The receptor's source is a woman younger than 45 with COVID-19, enrolled during active disease. This sequence joins TRBV4-1 and TRBJ2-1; 7 bases are shared with TRBD2. The CDR3: CASSQEGGTGSYNEQFF. The CDR3 DNA sequence: TGCGCCAGCAGCCAAGAGGGGGGGACGGGCTCCTACAATGAGCAGTTCTTC.